This T cell receptor (beta chain) was recovered during a study of blood T cell repertoires in COVID-19. Study background: Acute-phase and convalescent COVID-19 samples originated in the United States, Italy and Spain. Sample material is recorded as cDNA or gDNA derived from T cells, B-cell-depleted T cells, or PBMCs.

Per the authors' pipeline: Counts of nucleated cells, estimated from reference gene primer amplification, were obtained. Clones were read by immunoSEQ multiplex PCR, and TCRdb kept only the in-frame ones, dropping some. The DNA was the basis for D and trimming; V, J and clone size are from that table. The data contain about 170,000 clones, about 88% of them singletons. There are 15 residues in the CDR3. Germline assignment: CDR1 MNHEY and CDR2 SVGEGT. Trimming took 3 bases from V and 0 from J, leaving 11 bases between them. J is TRBJ1-2 and V is TRBV6-2 or TRBV6-3; D gene ambiguous. This TCR derives from a woman older than 75 in a cohort sampled during active or convalescent COVID-19. The sequenced sample consisted of peripheral blood. The CDR3 loop is CASSYLGSSNYGYTF. The CDR3 coding sequence is TGTGCCAGCAGTTATCTGGGCAGCTCTAACTATGGCTACACCTTC.